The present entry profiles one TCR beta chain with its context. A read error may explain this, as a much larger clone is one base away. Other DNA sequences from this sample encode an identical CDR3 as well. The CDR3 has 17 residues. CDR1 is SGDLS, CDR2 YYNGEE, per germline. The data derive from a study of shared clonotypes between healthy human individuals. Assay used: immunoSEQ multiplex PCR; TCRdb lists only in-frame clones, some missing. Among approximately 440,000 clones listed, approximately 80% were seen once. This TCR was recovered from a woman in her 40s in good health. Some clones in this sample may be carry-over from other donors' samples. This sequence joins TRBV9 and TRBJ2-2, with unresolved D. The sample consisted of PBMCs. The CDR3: CASSVNPGHSNTGELFF. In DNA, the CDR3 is TGCGCCAGCAGCGTAAACCCAGGTCACTCGAACACCGGGGAGCTGTTTTTT. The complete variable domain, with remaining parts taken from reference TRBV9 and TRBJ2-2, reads DSGVTQTPKHLITATGQRVTLRCSPRSGDLSVYWYQQSLDQGLQFLIQYYNGEERAKGNILERFSAQQFPDLHSELNLSSLELGDSALYFCASSVNPGHSNTGELFFGEGSRLTVL.